The 26 T cell receptor beta chains given below trace back to one sample, sequenced in a study of T cell responses to AZD1222 COVID-19 vaccine. Clones were sequenced by immunoSEQ multiplex PCR, and TCRdb holds only the in-frame ones, with some missing. The table lists about 97,000 clones, roughly 84% of them singletons, with roughly 2.8% in the top ten. Sequencing was performed on peripheral blood, taken on day 0 of AZD1222 vaccination. These receptors were obtained from an adult in good health.

This rearrangement joins TRBV10-2 to TRBJ2-3, with 9 bases matching TRBD2. Germline CDR1 reads WSHSY; CDR2 reads SAAADI. J gave up 0 bases and V 6 bases, and 4 bases lay outside the gene matches. The CDR3 is made up of 15 amino acids. DNA for the CDR3: TGCGCCAGCAGGGATAGCGGGGGTAGCACAGATACGCAGTATTTT. Protein sequence: CASRDSGGSTDTQYF.

The chain links TRBV10-3 to TRBJ2-3; no clear D gene. Germline values: CDR1 ENHRY, CDR2 SYGVKD. Deletions cut 3 bases from V and 0 bases from J, with 7 bases between. The CDR3 covers 14 residues. The CDR3 loop is CAISDQDSTDTQYF. The CDR3 nucleotides read TGTGCCATCAGTGATCAGGACAGCACAGATACGCAGTATTTT.

This sequence joins TRBV10-2 and TRBJ1-6, with D possibly TRBD1 on 5 matching bases. Trimming removed 3 bases from V and 7 bases from J, with 13 bases in between. The length of the CDR3 is 15 residues. The germline gives CDR1 WSHSY, CDR2 SAAADI. CDR3 nucleotides: TGCGCCAGCAGTGATCGGGGGGAAAGAAATTCACCCCTCCACTTT. Translating gives CASSDRGERNSPLHF.

The gene calls are TRBV5-4 and TRBJ2-3; TRBD2 is a possible D gene (6 bases). Trimming took 4 bases from V and 4 from J, leaving 16 bases between them. The length of the CDR3 is 15 residues. Germline CDR1 SGHNT, CDR2 YYREEE (reference sequence). CDR3: CASSVPGPGADTQYF. The DNA of the CDR3 is TGTGCCAGCAGCGTTCCGGGACCGGGGGCAGATACGCAGTATTTT.

This clone appeared a single time. The genes are TRBV11-2 and TRBJ2-7; tentative D call: TRBD1 (5 bases). Germline lookup yields CDR1 SGHAT and CDR2 FQNNGV. This CDR3 has 14 residues. The V gene lost 0 bases and the J gene lost 3 bases, with 9 bases spanning the gap. The CDR3, as DNA: TGTGCCAGCAGCTTAGAATCGACAGACTACGAGCAGTACTTC. Translation: CASSLESTDYEQYF. Supplemented by reference TRBV11-2 and TRBJ2-7, the full variable domain reads EAGVAQSPRYKIIEKRQSVAFWCNPISGHATLYWYQQILGQGPKLLIQFQNNGVVDDSQLPKDRFSAERLKGVDSTLKIQPAKLEDSAVYLCASSLESTDYEQYFGPGTRLTVT.

In its sample, this clone was seen once. The J gene is TRBJ1-2, the V gene TRBV6-2 or TRBV6-3, with D possibly matching TRBD1 (6 bases). This CDR3 region has 13 residues. Trimming removed 4 bases from V and 2 bases from J, with 8 bases in between. Germline V gene data show CDR1 as MNHEY and CDR2 as SVGEGT. The CDR3 nucleotides read TGTGCCAGCAGTTCCACAGGGAACTATGGCTACACCTTC. This encodes CASSSTGNYGYTF.

The V gene is TRBV6-4, the J gene TRBJ1-5; D remains unclear. CDR3 size: 14 residues. Germline values: CDR1 MRHNA, CDR2 SNTAGT. The ends were cut back, 3 bases at V and 2 bases at J, with 8 bases in the middle. The chain's CDR3 is CASSEEVGNQPQHF. The CDR3 region has the DNA TGTGCCAGCAGTGAAGAGGTTGGCAATCAGCCCCAGCATTTT.

The chain recombines TRBV5-8 with TRBJ2-1; D not resolved. Germline V gives CDR1 SGHTS, CDR2 YDEGEE. The V end lost 1 base, the J end lost 0 bases, and 11 bases lay between the germline ends. The CDR3 covers 16 residues. The CDR3 bases are TGTGCCAGCAGCTTGTTTAAGGGAAGCTCCTACAATGAGCAGTTCTTC. This encodes CASSLFKGSSYNEQFF.

This chain uses TRBV7-8 with TRBJ2-7; 9 nucleotides match TRBD1. Looked up from germline, CDR1 is SGHVS and CDR2 is FQNEAQ. This CDR3 contains 15 residues. The V and J ends lost 4 bases and 4 bases, in that order; junction bases with no gene match: 8. The CDR3 reads CASSSIGTGKYEQYF. The CDR3 DNA sequence: TGTGCCAGCAGCTCGATCGGGACAGGGAAGTACGAGCAGTACTTC.

This clone was detected a few times. The chain carries TRBV19 and TRBJ1-5; D may be TRBD1 (5 bases). The V end was cut by 9 bases, the J end by 2 bases, with 17 bases between. This CDR3 has 15 amino acids. CDR1 is LNHDA and CDR2 is SQIVND in the germline V gene (reference sequence). CDR3 sequence: CASDHSTGGNQPQHF. The CDR3 nucleotides read TGTGCCAGCGATCACAGTACGGGGGGCAATCAGCCCCAGCATTTT.

The gene calls are TRBV11-2 and TRBJ1-4; D uncertain. This CDR3 contains 17 residues. The V gene lost 1 base and the J gene lost 0 bases, with 12 bases spanning the gap. CDR1 and CDR2 from the germline V gene are SGHAT and FQNNGV. The CDR3 DNA reads TGTGCCAGCAGCTTAGTGGCTGGGTCCGCAACTAATGAAAAACTGTTTTTT. It specifies CASSLVAGSATNEKLFF.

This clone was counted a few times. The CDR3: CSASRAGVQPQHF. The CDR3 DNA reads as TGCAGTGCTAGTAGGGCAGGGGTTCAGCCCCAGCATTTT. This chain uses TRBV20-1 with TRBJ1-5; maybe TRBD1 (6 bases). The CDR3 totals 13 residues. Germline values: CDR1 DFQATT, CDR2 SNEGSKA (reference sequence). Trimming removed 3 bases at V and 6 bases at J, with 12 bases between.

CDR3 in amino acids: CASSFGTGNQPQHF. The CDR3, as DNA: TGTGCCAGCAGTTTTGGGACAGGCAATCAGCCCCAGCATTTT. This chain joins TRBV27 and TRBJ1-5; TRBD1 matches 7 bases. The trim removed 3 bases at V and 2 bases at J, leaving 1 base unmatched. Germline V gene lookup returns CDR1 MNHEY and CDR2 SMNVEV (reference sequence). This CDR3 is 14 amino acids long.

This clone was counted a single time. The rearrangement uses TRBV6-5 and TRBJ2-7, with a tentative D call TRBD1 (6 bases). The CDR3 runs 15 residues. Germline V gives CDR1 MNHEY, CDR2 SVGAGI. V lost 0 bases and J lost 2, with 11 bases in between. The DNA for the CDR3 is TGTGCCAGCAGTTACTCCCGGGACATAGCCTACGAGCAGTACTTC. Amino acids: CASSYSRDIAYEQYF.

This clone has just one count. This rearrangement joins TRBV18 to TRBJ2-5, with 9 bases fitting TRBD1. V lost 3 bases, J lost 3 bases, and 2 bases stayed unmatched. The CDR3 is 14 residues long. The germline V gene encodes CDR1 KGHSH and CDR2 LQKENI. CDR3 sequence reads: CASSPDRGKETQYF. CDR3 in DNA: TGTGCCAGCTCACCGGACAGGGGAAAAGAGACCCAGTACTTC. Together with reference TRBV18 and TRBJ2-5, the CDR3 gives the full variable domain: NAGVMQNPRHLVRRRGQEARLRCSPMKGHSHVYWYRQLPEEGLKFMVYLQKENIIDESGMPKERFSAEFPKEGPSILRIQQVVRGDSAAYFCASSPDRGKETQYFGPGTRLLVL.

The gene calls are TRBV12-3 or TRBV12-4 and TRBJ1-1; D ambiguous. V shed 6 bases and J shed 4 bases, with 9 bases lying between them. CDR3 length: 12 residues. CDR3 protein: CASSSDGTEAFF. CDR3 coding DNA: TGTGCCAGCAGCTCGGACGGCACTGAAGCTTTCTTT.

V is TRBV3-1 (or the pseudogene TRBV3-2) and J is TRBJ1-6; 9 positions match TRBD1. The CDR3 sequence is 16 residues long. V dropped 3 bases and J dropped 11; count of bases not matched to a gene: 11. Germline CDR1 and CDR2: LGHDT and YNNKEL (reference sequence). CDR3 protein: CASSHREGTGTAPLHF. Here the CDR3 DNA reads TGTGCCAGCAGCCATAGGGAGGGGACAGGGACTGCACCCCTCCACTTT.

The V gene is TRBV27, the J gene TRBJ2-1, with TRBD1 identical over 7 bases. This CDR3 comprises 13 residues. J lost 6 bases, V lost 6 bases, and 5 bases had no gene match. The germline CDR1 and CDR2 sequences are MNHEY and SMNVEV (reference sequence). This CDR3 reads CASSGTVSNEQFF. CDR3 DNA sequence: TGTGCCAGCAGCGGGACAGTCAGCAATGAGCAGTTCTTC.

The rearrangement links TRBV6-1 to TRBJ1-1; no reliable D call. This CDR3 spans 13 amino acids. The V end lost 2 bases, the J end lost 3 bases, and 7 bases lay between the germline ends. Germline V CDR1 and CDR2: MNHNS, SASEGT. The CDR3 sequence: CASSEREYTEAFF. CDR3 DNA: TGTGCCAGCAGTGAAAGAGAGTACACTGAAGCTTTCTTT.

This chain connects TRBV5-4 to TRBJ1-2; 8 bases match TRBD1. Unmatched junction bases numbered 6, after V lost 3 bases and J lost 2 bases. Germline values: CDR1 SGHNT, CDR2 YYREEE (reference sequence). This CDR3 comprises 15 residues. CDR3 coding DNA: TGTGCCAGCAGCTCGCGACAGGGGTCGAACTATGGCTACACCTTC. Protein: CASSSRQGSNYGYTF.

The chain links TRBV7-2 to TRBJ2-2; D call uncertain. Germline CDR1 and CDR2: SGHTA and FQGNSA. The germline V and J ends were trimmed by 4 bases and 5 bases, with 17 bases remaining between them. There are 16 residues in the CDR3. DNA of the CDR3: TGTGCCAGCAGCTCGGACGTTTCCTTTACTACCGGGGAGCTGTTTTTT. This encodes CASSSDVSFTTGELFF. The entire variable domain, with the rest obtained from reference TRBV7-2 and TRBJ2-2, is as follows: GAGVSQSPSNKVTEKGKDVELRCDPISGHTALYWYRQSLGQGLEFLIYFQGNSAPDKSGLPSDRFSAERTGGSVSTLTIQRTQQEDSAVYLCASSSDVSFTTGELFFGEGSRLTVL.

V and J are TRBV11-3 and TRBJ2-7, with D unclear. The germline V and J ends were trimmed by 5 bases and 0 bases, with 5 bases remaining between them. CDR1 SGHNT and CDR2 YENEEA come from the germline V gene. The CDR3 is 12 residues long. The CDR3 loop reads CASSPTSYEQYF. CDR3 nucleotides: TGTGCCAGCAGCCCAACCTCCTACGAGCAGTACTTC.

This sequence joins TRBV30 and TRBJ2-7, with 7 bases matching TRBD2. The CDR3 is 14 amino acids. V dropped 2 bases and J dropped 0; count of bases not matched to a gene: 4. CDR1 and CDR2 (germline): GTSNPN, SVGIG (reference sequence). This CDR3 is CAWSIGLGSYEQYF. CDR3 in DNA: TGTGCCTGGAGTATCGGACTAGGCTCCTACGAGCAGTACTTC.

This chain connects TRBV18 to TRBJ1-5; D unclear. This CDR3 spans 13 amino acids. V shed 4 bases and J shed 7 bases, with 11 bases lying between them. Germline V gene data show CDR1 as KGHSH and CDR2 as LQKENI. The CDR3 protein is CASSQKPGQPQHF. DNA for the CDR3: TGTGCCAGCTCACAGAAACCGGGGCAGCCCCAGCATTTT.

V is TRBV5-1 and J is TRBJ1-1; perhaps TRBD1 as D (6 bases). Germline V gene lookup returns CDR1 SGHRS and CDR2 YFSETQ. The CDR3 covers 16 residues. The ends were cut back, 0 bases at V and 1 base at J, with 13 bases in the middle. This CDR3 reads CASSLEGQGRNTEAFF. As DNA, the CDR3 is TGCGCCAGCAGCTTGGAAGGGCAGGGGAGGAACACTGAAGCTTTCTTT.

The rearrangement joins TRBV28 to TRBJ1-2; D is perhaps TRBD1 (5 bases). Germline V gene sequence: CDR1 MDHEN, CDR2 SYDVKM. The CDR3 is 12 residues long. The ends were cut back, 2 bases at V and 7 bases at J, with 8 bases in the middle. The chain's CDR3 is CASSLGGSGYTF. As DNA, the CDR3 is TGTGCCAGCAGTTTAGGGGGTTCTGGCTACACCTTC.